A selection of T cell receptor beta chains follows, all from one sample in a study of T cell changes during pregnancy in multiple sclerosis. Sequencing used immunoSEQ multiplex PCR; TCRdb keeps in-frame clones, though not all of them. The table has some 48,000 clones, around 91% seen once. The specimen was CD8+ T cells from peripheral blood mononuclear cells, collected in the second trimester of pregnancy. The receptors here all came from a female donor with multiple sclerosis, enrolled in a pregnancy study. The CDR3 runs from the conserved cysteine through the conserved F or W.

v_call	j_call	cdr3_aa
TRBV13	TRBJ1-1	CASSSPSDRGGAFF
TRBV11-2	TRBJ2-7	CASSEGRGYSYEQYF
TRBV4-1	TRBJ1-4	CASSPERITVPMGLFF
TRBV7-9	TRBJ2-1	CASSFVVTNEQFF
TRBV20-1	TRBJ1-2	CSALSYGYTF
TRBV6-1	TRBJ2-1	CASSGLAGGNEQFF
TRBV29-1	TRBJ2-5	CSVDPGAQETQYF
TRBV28	TRBJ1-5	CASSLFAGYSNQPQHF
TRBV5-1	TRBJ1-2	CASSLTRTDGYTF
TRBV4-1	TRBJ2-7	CASSQVGTSYEQYF
TRBV29-1	TRBJ2-1	CSVETGHRSTYNEQFF
TRBV11-2	TRBJ1-4	CASSLGGEKLFF
TRBV27	TRBJ1-2	CASSFGQNYGYTF
TRBV5-4	TRBJ2-5	CASSRPGTSGGAETQYF
TRBV7-9	TRBJ2-7	CASSPGPGSSYEQYF
TRBV7-3	TRBJ1-1	CASSLGANTEAFF
TRBV9	TRBJ2-5	CASSVEGLTQETQYF
TRBV27	TRBJ2-1	CASSPQGLPYNEQFF
TRBV2	TRBJ1-5	CASSEEQGARQPQHF
TRBV2	TRBJ2-2	CASSDNSGAGELFF
TRBV7-9	TRBJ2-4	CASSLAPLTSGGYIQYF
TRBV27	TRBJ2-2	CASTSGGRGIGELFF
TRBV6-5	TRBJ1-2	CASSYSEVYGYTF
TRBV10-3	TRBJ2-7	CAISGANEQYF
TRBV4-1	TRBJ1-1	CASSPTGGGNTEAFF
TRBV6-5	TRBJ1-3	CASRNRDSGNTIYF
TRBV4-1	TRBJ1-3	CASSQDQSPGRGNTIYF
TRBV27	TRBJ1-4	CASKHTGTGDEKLFF
TRBV6-1	TRBJ2-3	CASRGGLETDTQYF
TRBV7-9	TRBJ1-2	CASSPGQGGGGYTF
TRBV5-4	TRBJ1-1	CASSFQRTEAFF
TRBV25-1	TRBJ1-1	CASSNFEVRGTEAFF
TRBV5-6	TRBJ1-5	CASSFGTVYQPQHF
TRBV2	TRBJ1-6	CASSEAGTLRRALHF
TRBV6-6	TRBJ1-1	CASSQGGTEAFF
TRBV2	TRBJ2-7	CASSERSDRYEQYF
TRBV28	TRBJ1-5	CASNGRGQPQHF
TRBV5-4	TRBJ2-3	CASSLGQNTDTQYF
TRBV2	TRBJ2-2	CASSVRAVNWELFF
TRBV4-2	TRBJ2-1	CASSQESGGADEQFF
TRBV13	TRBJ1-6	CASSFRDSYSPLHF
TRBV4-2	TRBJ1-5	CASSQGEGARQPQHF
TRBV20-1	TRBJ2-1	CSAQDQDSFF
TRBV13	TRBJ2-1	CASSPRLVPNNEQFF
TRBV27	TRBJ2-5	CASSLLGETQYF
TRBV5-4	TRBJ1-4	CASSLGQGTLPGEKLFF
TRBV2	TRBJ1-1	CASRRLQGSNTEAFF
TRBV21-1	TRBJ1-1	CASSKALKGTRILDTEAFF
TRBV11-2	TRBJ2-1	CASELQGDEQFF
TRBV6-1	TRBJ1-1	CASSGQGAFTEAFF
TRBV10-3	TRBJ2-7	CAIREIDRAYEQYF
TRBV25-1	TRBJ1-4	CASSDPGTANEKLFF
TRBV19	TRBJ2-7	CASSEQRTSYEQYF
TRBV7-3	TRBJ2-1	CASSPGTGHNEQFF
TRBV7-3	TRBJ2-1	CASSRGTAETPYNEQFF